The present entry profiles one T cell receptor beta chain with its context. The specificity of this receptor is unknown. Base qualities are not provided; no much larger clone lies one nucleotide away. This sample was taken from a study of PD-1 blockade in classical Hodgkin lymphoma (dated by TCRdb to the early 2020s). As for the study more broadly: The study used CyTOF and TCR beta sequencing to define a peripheral blood immune signature of response to PD-1 blockade in classical Hodgkin lymphoma. Here is what the overall study found, with its caveats: The study was limited to a single clinical trial cohort, and causes of repertoire differences, possibly disease activity or prior therapy, remained undefined. Baseline TCR diversity was reported as lower in newly diagnosed patients than in healthy donors, and lower still in relapsed/refractory patients.

V is trimmed back by 2 bases and J by 7 bases, and the junction contains 4 bases that no gene match accounts for. CDR1 and CDR2 are read off the germline V gene as MDHEN and SYDVKM. From cysteine to phenylalanine, the CDR3 is 15 amino acids long. Only the CDR3 part of the read is kept: 45 bases, read in frame from the first base. The time point tag for this specimen amounts to: newly diagnosed, previously untreated cHL patient sample. Using a Miltenyi CD4+ T cell isolation kit, CD4+ T cells were purified from thawed PBMCs through magnetic negative selection. To serve as a comparison group for the relapsed/refractory trial patients, PBMCs were sequenced from patients with newly diagnosed, previously untreated classical Hodgkin lymphoma. After peripheral blood was drawn into 8 mL Vacutainer Cell Preparation Tubes, PBMCs were isolated by centrifugation and then cryopreserved. Purified CD4+ and CD8+ fractions were generated only in cases for which an additional PBMC sample was available. Magnetically labelled cells were removed on LS columns in a quadroMACS separator, and the flow-through was retained as the purified fraction.

Genomic DNA was extracted with the Qiagen DNeasy kit from unsorted PBMCs and from negatively selected CD4+ and CD8+ fractions. TCR beta CDR3 regions were subjected to amplification by immunoSEQ multiplex PCR with primers that anneal to V and J segments. A synthetic immune receptor repertoire was used to minimize amplification bias, and any residual bias was removed computationally once sequencing was done. As for the original processing: Repertoire diversity was quantified as the Shannon entropy index using custom Python scripts. Unsorted, CD4+ and CD8+ repertoires were analyzed separately, except for combined analyses in which CD4+ and CD8+ sequences were merged in silico. TCRdb took this table from immuneACCESS and kept in-frame rearrangements with V and J called. Such tables lack part of the clones; where checked against another copy, unresolved V genes explain under half of the gap, and the rest is unexplained. V and J calls and clone size follow that table, whereas D and trimming were derived from the DNA. Here the sample has around 27,000 clones; roughly nine tenths occur a single time. The leading ten clones occupy 0.35% of the sample.

This sequence uses TRBV28 and TRBJ1-4; TRBD1 fits 10 bases in the junction. The specimen sequenced was CD4+ T cells from blood. This clonotype originated in a human donor with classical Hodgkin lymphoma. The CDR3 amino acid sequence is: CASSLGTGESEKLFF. The bases read TGTGCCAGCAGTTTAGGGACAGGGGAGAGTGAAAAACTGTTTTTT.